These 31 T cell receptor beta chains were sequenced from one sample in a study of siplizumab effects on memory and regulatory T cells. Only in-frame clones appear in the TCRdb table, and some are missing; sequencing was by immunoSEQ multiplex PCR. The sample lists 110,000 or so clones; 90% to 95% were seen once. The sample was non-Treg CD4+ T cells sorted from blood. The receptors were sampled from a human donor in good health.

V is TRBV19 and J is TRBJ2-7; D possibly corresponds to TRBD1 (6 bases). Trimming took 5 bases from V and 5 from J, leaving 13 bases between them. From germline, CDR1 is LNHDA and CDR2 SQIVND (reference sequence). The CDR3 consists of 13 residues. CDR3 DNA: TGTGCCAGTAGTTTTCACAGGGTTGACGAGCAGTACTTC. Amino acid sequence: CASSFHRVDEQYF.

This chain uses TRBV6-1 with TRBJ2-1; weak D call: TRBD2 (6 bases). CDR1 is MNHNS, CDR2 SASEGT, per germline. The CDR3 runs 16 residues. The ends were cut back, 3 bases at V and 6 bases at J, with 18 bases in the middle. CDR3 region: CASSDLTGRRGNEQFF. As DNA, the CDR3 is TGTGCCAGCAGTGATTTAACGGGGCGGAGGGGCAATGAGCAGTTCTTC.

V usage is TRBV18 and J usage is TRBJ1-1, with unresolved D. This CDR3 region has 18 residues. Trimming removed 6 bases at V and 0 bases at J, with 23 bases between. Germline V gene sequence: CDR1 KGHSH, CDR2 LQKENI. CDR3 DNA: TGTGCCAGCTCCCCTAGGGCCGGGGAATACGGATTGAACACTGAAGCTTTCTTT. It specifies CASSPRAGEYGLNTEAFF.

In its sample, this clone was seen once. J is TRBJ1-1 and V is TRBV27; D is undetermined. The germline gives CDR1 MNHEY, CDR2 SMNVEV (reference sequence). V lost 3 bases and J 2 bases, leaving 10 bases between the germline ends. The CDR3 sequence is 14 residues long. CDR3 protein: CASSLGGVNTEAFF. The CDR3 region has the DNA TGTGCCAGCAGTTTGGGTGGGGTAAACACTGAAGCTTTCTTT.

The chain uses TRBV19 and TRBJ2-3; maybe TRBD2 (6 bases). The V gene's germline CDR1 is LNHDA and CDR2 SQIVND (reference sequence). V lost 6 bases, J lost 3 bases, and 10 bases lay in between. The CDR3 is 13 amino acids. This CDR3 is CASSSTRTDTQYF. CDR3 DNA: TGTGCCAGTAGCTCGACTAGGACAGATACGCAGTATTTT.

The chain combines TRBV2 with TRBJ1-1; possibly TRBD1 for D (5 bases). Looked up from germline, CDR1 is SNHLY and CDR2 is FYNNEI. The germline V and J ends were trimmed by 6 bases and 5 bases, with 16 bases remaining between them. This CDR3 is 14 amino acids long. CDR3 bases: TGTGCCAGCAGGGGCACAGGAGGGAGAACTGAAGCTTTCTTT. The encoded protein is CASRGTGGRTEAFF.

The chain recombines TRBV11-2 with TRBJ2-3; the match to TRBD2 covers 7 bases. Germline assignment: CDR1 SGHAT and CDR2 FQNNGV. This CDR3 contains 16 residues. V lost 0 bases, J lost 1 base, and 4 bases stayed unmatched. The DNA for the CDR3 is TGTGCCAGCAGCTTAGATCTAAGCGGGGGCACAGATACGCAGTATTTT. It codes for CASSLDLSGGTDTQYF. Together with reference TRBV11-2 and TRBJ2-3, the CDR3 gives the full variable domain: EAGVAQSPRYKIIEKRQSVAFWCNPISGHATLYWYQQILGQGPKLLIQFQNNGVVDDSQLPKDRFSAERLKGVDSTLKIQPAKLEDSAVYLCASSLDLSGGTDTQYFGPGTRLTVL.

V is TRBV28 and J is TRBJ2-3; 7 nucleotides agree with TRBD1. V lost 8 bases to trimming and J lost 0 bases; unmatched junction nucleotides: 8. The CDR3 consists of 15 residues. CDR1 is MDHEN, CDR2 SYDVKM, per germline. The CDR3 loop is CASSDWTGSTDTQYF. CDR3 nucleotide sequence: TGTGCCAGCTCCGACTGGACAGGAAGCACAGATACGCAGTATTTT.

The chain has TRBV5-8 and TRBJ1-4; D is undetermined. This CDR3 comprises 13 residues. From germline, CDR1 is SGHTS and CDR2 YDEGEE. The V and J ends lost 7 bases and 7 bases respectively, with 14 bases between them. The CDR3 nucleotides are TGTGCCAGCTTGCGGCAGTCGGGTGAAAAACTGTTTTTT. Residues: CASLRQSGEKLFF.

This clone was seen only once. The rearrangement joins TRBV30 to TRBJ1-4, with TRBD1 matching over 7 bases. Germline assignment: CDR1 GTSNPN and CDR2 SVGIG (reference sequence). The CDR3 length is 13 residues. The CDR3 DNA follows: TGTGCTTCCACTACAGGGGTTAATGAAAAACTGTTTTTT. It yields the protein CASTTGVNEKLFF.

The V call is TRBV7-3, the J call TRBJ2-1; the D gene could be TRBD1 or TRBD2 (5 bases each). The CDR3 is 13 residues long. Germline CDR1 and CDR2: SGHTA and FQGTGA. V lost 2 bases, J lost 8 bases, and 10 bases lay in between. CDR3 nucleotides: TGTGCCAGCAGCTTAGGGACCAACTATGAGCAGTTCTTC. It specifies CASSLGTNYEQFF. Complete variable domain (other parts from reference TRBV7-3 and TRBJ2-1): GAGVSQTPSNKVTEKGKYVELRCDPISGHTALYWYRQSLGQGPEFLIYFQGTGAADDSGLPNDRFFAVRPEGSVSTLKIQRTERGDSAVYLCASSLGTNYEQFFGPGTRLTVL.

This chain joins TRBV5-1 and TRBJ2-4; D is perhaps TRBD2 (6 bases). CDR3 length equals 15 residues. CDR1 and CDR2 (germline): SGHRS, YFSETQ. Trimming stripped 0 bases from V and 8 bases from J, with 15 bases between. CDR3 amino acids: CASSLAWRGEDIQYF. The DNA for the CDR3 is TGCGCCAGCAGCTTGGCCTGGAGGGGTGAGGACATTCAGTACTTC.

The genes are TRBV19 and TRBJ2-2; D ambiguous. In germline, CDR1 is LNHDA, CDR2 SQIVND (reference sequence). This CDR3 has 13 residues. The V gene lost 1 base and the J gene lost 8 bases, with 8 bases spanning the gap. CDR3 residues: CASSIGAFGELFF. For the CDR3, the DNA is TGTGCCAGTAGTATAGGGGCGTTTGGGGAGCTGTTTTTT.

The CDR3 nucleotides are TGTGCCAGCAGTTACGGGAGCTCCTATAATTCACCCCTCCACTTT. It specifies CASSYGSSYNSPLHF. The chain is built from TRBV6-5 and TRBJ1-6; D unresolved. The CDR3 covers 15 residues. V lost 2 bases and J 0 bases, leaving 5 bases between the germline ends. CDR1 is MNHEY, CDR2 SVGAGI, per germline.

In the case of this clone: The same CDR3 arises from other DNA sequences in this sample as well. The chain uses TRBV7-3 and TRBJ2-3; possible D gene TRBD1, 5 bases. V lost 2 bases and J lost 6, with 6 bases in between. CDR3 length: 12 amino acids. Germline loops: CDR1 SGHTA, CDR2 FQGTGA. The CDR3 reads CASSLGADTQYF. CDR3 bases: TGTGCCAGCAGCTTAGGGGCCGATACGCAGTATTTT.

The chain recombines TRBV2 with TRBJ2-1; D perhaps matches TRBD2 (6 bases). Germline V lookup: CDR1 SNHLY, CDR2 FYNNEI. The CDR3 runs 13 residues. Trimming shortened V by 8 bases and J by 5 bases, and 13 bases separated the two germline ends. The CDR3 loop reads CASRESVHNEQFF. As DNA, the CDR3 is TGTGCCAGCCGGGAGTCTGTGCACAATGAGCAGTTCTTC.

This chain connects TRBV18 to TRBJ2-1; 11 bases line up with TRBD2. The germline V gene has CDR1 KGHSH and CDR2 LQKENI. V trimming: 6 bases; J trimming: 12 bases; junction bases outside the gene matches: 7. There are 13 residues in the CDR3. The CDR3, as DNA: TGTGCCAGCTCCCCGACTAGCGGGGAAAGGCAGTTCTTC. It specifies CASSPTSGERQFF.

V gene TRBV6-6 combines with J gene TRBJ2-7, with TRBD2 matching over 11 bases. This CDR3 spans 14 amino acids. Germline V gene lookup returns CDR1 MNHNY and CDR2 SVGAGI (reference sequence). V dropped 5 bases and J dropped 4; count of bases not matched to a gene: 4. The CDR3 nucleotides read TGTGCCAGCAGTCAGACTAGCGGGGTTTACGAGCAGTACTTC. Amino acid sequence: CASSQTSGVYEQYF.

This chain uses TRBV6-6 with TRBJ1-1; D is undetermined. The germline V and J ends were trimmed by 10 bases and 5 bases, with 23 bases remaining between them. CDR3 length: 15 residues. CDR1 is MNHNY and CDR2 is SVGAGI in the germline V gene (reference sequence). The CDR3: CATHIPGRGSTEAFF. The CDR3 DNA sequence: TGTGCCACCCACATCCCCGGCCGGGGAAGTACTGAAGCTTTCTTT.

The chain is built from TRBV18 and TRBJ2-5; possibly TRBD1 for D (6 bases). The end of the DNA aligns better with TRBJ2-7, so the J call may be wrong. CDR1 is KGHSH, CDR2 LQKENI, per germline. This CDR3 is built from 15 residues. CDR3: CASSPPVGGDNEQYF. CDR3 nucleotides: TGTGCCAGCTCACCACCGGTTGGGGGCGACAACGAGCAGTACTTC.

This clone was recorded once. DNA for the CDR3: TGTGCCAGCAGCTTCGGGCCTCAAGAGACCCAGTACTTC. This gives the protein CASSFGPQETQYF. The V call is TRBV7-3, the J call TRBJ2-5, with D unresolved. This CDR3 is 13 amino acids long. Trimming took 3 bases from V and 2 from J, leaving 7 bases between them. Germline V gene data show CDR1 as SGHTA and CDR2 as FQGTGA. The full variable domain, in which reference TRBV7-3 and TRBJ2-5 provide the parts outside the CDR3, is GAGVSQTPSNKVTEKGKYVELRCDPISGHTALYWYRQSLGQGPEFLIYFQGTGAADDSGLPNDRFFAVRPEGSVSTLKIQRTERGDSAVYLCASSFGPQETQYFGPGTRLLVL.

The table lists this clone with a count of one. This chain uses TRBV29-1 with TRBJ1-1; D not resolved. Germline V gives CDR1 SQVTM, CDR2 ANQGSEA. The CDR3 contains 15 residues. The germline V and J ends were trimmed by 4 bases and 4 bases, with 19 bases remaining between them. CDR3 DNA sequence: TGCAGCGTTGGACACCTTATAAGGGAGCGCACTGAAGCTTTCTTT. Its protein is CSVGHLIRERTEAFF.

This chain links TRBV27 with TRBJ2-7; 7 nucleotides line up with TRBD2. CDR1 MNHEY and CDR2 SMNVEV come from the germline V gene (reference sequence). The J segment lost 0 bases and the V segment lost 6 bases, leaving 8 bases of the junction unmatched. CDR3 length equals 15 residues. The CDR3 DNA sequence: TGTGCCAGCAGCGACTTAGGACTAGGCTCCTACGAGCAGTACTTC. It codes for CASSDLGLGSYEQYF.

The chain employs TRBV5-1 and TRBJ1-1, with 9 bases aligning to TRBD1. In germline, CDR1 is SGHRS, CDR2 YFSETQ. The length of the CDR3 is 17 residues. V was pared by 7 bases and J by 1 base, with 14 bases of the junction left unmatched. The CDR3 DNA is TGCGCCAGCCAAACCGGGGACAGGGTTGGTGGGAACACTGAAGCTTTCTTT. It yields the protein CASQTGDRVGGNTEAFF. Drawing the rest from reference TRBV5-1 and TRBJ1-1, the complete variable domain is KAGVTQTPRYLIKTRGQQVTLSCSPISGHRSVSWYQQTPGQGLQFLFEYFSETQRNKGNFPGRFSGRQFSNSRSEMNVSTLELGDSALYLCASQTGDRVGGNTEAFFGQGTRLTVV.

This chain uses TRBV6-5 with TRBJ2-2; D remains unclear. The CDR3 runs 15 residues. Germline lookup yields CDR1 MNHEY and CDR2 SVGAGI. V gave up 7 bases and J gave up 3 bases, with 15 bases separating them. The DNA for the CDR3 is TGTGCCAGCACTTTCCGATACGTGGACACCGGGGAGCTGTTTTTT. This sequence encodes CASTFRYVDTGELFF.

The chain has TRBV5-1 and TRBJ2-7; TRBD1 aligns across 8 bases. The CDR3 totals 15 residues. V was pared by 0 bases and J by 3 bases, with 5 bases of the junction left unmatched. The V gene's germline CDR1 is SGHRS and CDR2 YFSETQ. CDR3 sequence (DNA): TGCGCCAGCAGCTTGGAGGCAGGGGGCGGCTACGAGCAGTACTTC. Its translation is CASSLEAGGGYEQYF.

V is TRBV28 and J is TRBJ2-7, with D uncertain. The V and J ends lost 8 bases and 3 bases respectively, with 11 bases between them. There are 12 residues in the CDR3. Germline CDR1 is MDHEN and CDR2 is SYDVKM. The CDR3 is CASCPGRYEQYF. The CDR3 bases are TGTGCCAGCTGTCCAGGTCGCTACGAGCAGTACTTC.

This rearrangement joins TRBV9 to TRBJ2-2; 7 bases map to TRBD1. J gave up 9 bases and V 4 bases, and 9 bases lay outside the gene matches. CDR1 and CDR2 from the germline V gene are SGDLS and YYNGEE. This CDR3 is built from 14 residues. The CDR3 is CASSTEQGNRELFF. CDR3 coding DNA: TGTGCCAGCAGCACCGAACAGGGGAATCGGGAGCTGTTTTTT. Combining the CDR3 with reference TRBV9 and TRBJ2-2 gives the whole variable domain DSGVTQTPKHLITATGQRVTLRCSPRSGDLSVYWYQQSLDQGLQFLIQYYNGEERAKGNILERFSAQQFPDLHSELNLSSLELGDSALYFCASSTEQGNRELFFGEGSRLTVL.

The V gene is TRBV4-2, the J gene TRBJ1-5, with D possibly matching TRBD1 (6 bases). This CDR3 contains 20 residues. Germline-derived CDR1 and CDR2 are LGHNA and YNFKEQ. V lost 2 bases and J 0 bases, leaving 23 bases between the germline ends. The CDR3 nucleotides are TGTGCCAGCAGCCAATTACGGGGGGGCCTCAATCAACCTAGCAATCAGCCCCAGCATTTT. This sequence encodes CASSQLRGGLNQPSNQPQHF.

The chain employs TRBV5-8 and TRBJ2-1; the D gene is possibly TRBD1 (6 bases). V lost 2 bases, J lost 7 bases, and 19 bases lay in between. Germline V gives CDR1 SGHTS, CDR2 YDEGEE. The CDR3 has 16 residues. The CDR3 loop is CASSFLYVGADNEQFF. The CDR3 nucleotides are TGTGCCAGCAGCTTCCTTTATGTGGGGGCAGATAATGAGCAGTTCTTC.

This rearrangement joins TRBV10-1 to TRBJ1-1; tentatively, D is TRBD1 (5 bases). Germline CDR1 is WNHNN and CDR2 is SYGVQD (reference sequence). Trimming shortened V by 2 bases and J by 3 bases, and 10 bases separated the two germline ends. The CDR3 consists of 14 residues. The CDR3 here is CASSEGGTYTEAFF. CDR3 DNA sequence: TGCGCCAGCAGTGAGGGGGGGACGTACACTGAAGCTTTCTTT.